The clone carrying this TCR beta chain was recorded a few times. This specimen belongs to a study of identical twins. Using its own MiXCR run on the 5' RACE reads, TCRdb lists one record per CDR3 protein. The data show 450,000 or so distinct CDR3 sequences, about 14% seen once. These sequences were also reported in another study, on yellow fever vaccine responses in identical twins.

Sequenced sample: CD4+ T cells sorted from blood. The receptor comes from a woman in her late teens or twenties in good health.

The CDR3 here is CASSLALTVNTEAFF. The CDR3 DNA is TGTGCCAGCAGCTTAGCCCTGACGGTGAACACTGAAGCTTTCTTT. This chain uses TRBV7-2 with TRBJ1-1; no firm D call. V was cut by 0 bases and J by 0 bases, with 8 bases left in between. The V gene's germline CDR1 is SGHTA and CDR2 FQGNSA. This CDR3 region has 15 residues.